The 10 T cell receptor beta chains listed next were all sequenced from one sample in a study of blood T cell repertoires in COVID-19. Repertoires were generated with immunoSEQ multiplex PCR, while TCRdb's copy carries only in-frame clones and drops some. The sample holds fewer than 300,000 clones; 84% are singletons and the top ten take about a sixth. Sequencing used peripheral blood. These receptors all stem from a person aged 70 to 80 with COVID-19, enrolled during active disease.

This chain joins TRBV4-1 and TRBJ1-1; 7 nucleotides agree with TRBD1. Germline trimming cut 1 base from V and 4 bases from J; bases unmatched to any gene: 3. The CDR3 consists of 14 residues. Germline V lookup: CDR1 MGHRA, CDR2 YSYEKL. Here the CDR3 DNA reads TGCGCCAGCAGCCAAGCCGACAGGGTCACTGAAGCTTTCTTT. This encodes CASSQADRVTEAFF.

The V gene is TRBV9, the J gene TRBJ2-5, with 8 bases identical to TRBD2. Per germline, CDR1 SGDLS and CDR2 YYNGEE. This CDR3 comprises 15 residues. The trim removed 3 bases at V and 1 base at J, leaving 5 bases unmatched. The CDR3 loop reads CASSALAGTQETQYF. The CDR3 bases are TGTGCCAGCAGCGCCTTAGCGGGAACCCAAGAGACCCAGTACTTC.

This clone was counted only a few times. The CDR3 sequence: CASSQSGQMNTEAFF. CDR3 coding DNA: TGTGCCAGCAGCCAATCGGGACAGATGAACACTGAAGCTTTCTTT. This sequence joins TRBV3-1 (or the pseudogene TRBV3-2) and TRBJ1-1, with 7 bases lining up with TRBD1. The CDR3 contains 15 residues. Losses at the gene ends were 2 bases for V and 0 bases for J; bases not matched to a gene: 3. Germline CDR1 is LGHDT and CDR2 is YNNKEL (reference sequence).

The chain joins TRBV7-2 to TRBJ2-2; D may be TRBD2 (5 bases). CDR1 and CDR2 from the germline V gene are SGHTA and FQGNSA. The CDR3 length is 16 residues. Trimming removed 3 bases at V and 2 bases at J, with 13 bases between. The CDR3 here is CASSFFRGSNTGELFF. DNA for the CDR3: TGTGCCAGCAGCTTTTTTCGGGGATCTAACACCGGGGAGCTGTTTTTT.

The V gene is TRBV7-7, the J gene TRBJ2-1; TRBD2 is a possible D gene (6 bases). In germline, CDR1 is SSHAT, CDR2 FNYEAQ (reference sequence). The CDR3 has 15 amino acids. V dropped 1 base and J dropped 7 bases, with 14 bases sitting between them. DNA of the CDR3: TGTGCCAGCAGCTTAGAGCGGGTCGCCGTTAATGAGCAGTTCTTC. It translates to CASSLERVAVNEQFF.

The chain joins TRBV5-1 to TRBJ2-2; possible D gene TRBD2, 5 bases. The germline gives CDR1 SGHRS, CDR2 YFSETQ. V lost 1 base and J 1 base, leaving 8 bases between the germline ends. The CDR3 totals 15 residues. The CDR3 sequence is CASSLLGGNTGELFF. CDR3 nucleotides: TGCGCCAGCAGCTTGCTTGGAGGGAACACCGGGGAGCTGTTTTTT.

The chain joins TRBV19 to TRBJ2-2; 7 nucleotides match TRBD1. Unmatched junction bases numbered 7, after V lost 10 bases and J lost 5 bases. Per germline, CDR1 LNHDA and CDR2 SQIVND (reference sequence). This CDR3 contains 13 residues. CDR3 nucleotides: TGTGCCACGACAGGGCTCCGGACCGGGGAGCTGTTTTTT. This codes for CATTGLRTGELFF. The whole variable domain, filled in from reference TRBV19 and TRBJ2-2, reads DGGITQSPKYLFRKEGQNVTLSCEQNLNHDAMYWYRQDPGQGLRLIYYSQIVNDFQKGDIAEGYSVSREKKESFPLTVTSAQKNPTAFYLCATTGLRTGELFFGEGSRLTVL.

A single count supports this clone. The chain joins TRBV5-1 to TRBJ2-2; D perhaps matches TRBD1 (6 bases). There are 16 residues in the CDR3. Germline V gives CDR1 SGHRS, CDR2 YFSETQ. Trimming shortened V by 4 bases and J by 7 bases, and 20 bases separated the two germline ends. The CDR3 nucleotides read TGCGCCAGCAGCGTCCGGGACACCCTACCGGGCGGGGAGCTGTTTTTT. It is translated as CASSVRDTLPGGELFF.

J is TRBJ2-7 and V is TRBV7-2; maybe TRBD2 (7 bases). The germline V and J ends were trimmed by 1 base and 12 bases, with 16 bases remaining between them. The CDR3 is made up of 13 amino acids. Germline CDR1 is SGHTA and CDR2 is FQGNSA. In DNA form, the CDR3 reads TGTGCCAGCAGCTTAGGTGTGGGGGGGCTAGGGTACTTC. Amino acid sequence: CASSLGVGGLGYF.

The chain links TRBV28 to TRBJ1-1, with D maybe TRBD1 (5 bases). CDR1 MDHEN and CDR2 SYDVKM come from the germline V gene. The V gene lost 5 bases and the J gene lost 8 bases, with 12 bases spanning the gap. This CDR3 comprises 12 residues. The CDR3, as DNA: TGTGCCAGCAGTGTCCCGGGACTCGAAGCTTTCTTT. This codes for CASSVPGLEAFF. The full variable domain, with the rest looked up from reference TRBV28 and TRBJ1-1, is DVKVTQSSRYLVKRTGEKVFLECVQDMDHENMFWYRQDPGLGLRLIYFSYDVKMKEKGDIPEGYSVSREKKERFSLILESASTNQTSMYLCASSVPGLEAFFGQGTRLTVV.